This paragraph reports one T cell receptor beta chain. Its recognized antigen is unknown. No much larger clone is present one base from it, and per-base qualities are unavailable. This sample's time point label indicates: baseline before first vaccination. Vaccinee samples came from UK trials COV001 and COV002, including a single-blind randomized controlled phase 2/3 trial of AZD1222 (ChAdOx1 nCoV-19) in healthy adults. For TCRbeta chain sequencing, PBMC samples from trial participants were taken at day 0 and at day 28 after the second dose. The data originate from a study of T cell responses to AZD1222 COVID-19 vaccine listed by TCRdb under 2021. With regard to the full study: AZD1222 recipients given second doses at about 4 weeks or at about 12 weeks were pooled, since spike-specific TCR depth and breadth were not found to differ between the two schedules. Enrollment into the trials was organized by age into subgroups of 18-55, 56-69 and 70-plus years, and those subgroups contained 148, 28 and 57 TCR-sequenced participants, respectively. A total of under 250 trial participants underwent TCR sequencing, of whom about 200 had received two doses of AZD1222 and approximately 26 had received two doses of the MenACWY control vaccine. General study outcomes and caveats: The 56-69-year group was small, and its depth increase did not reach significance, likely because of low power. Participants were mostly white British and included more females than males, and it was suggested by the authors that clonal diversity may have been underestimated. Vaccine-associated CD4 TCRs spanned the whole spike protein, with dominant responses in regions 160-218 and 743-854. Conclusions about previously exposed vaccinees are limited because only a handful of AZD1222 recipients were SARS-CoV-2 seropositive at baseline. Reportedly, almost half of the unique spike-specific TCRs recognized epitopes lying outside the regions that are mutated in the B.1.351 and B.1.1.7 variants. Because no day 14 peak-response samples were available, the repertoires could be characterized only after the peak T cell response. A significant rise in spike-specific TCR breadth and depth was observed after two AZD1222 doses relative to day 0 and relative to MenACWY recipients.

The CDR3 regions of human TCRbeta chains were subjected to immunosequencing. Under the source paper's analysis protocol: TCRs in the repertoires were matched against a reference library of SARS-CoV-2-specific TCRs that had been generated with the MIRA antigen-specificity platform. Breadth was defined as the fraction of unique TCRs that were SARS-CoV-2-associated, and depth was defined as the fraction of total T cells that were SARS-CoV-2-associated. Each spike-specific TCR was assigned to its reactive spike region and to a CD4 or CD8 class using the MIRA data. Log10-transformed breadth and depth values were compared by one-way ANOVA with Sidak's multiple comparisons tests. The source is immuneACCESS, and TCRdb retained only in-frame sequences with V and J called. Part of the clones is not carried over; for the studies checked, unresolved V genes explain less than half of this, and the remainder is unexplained. Clone size and the V and J calls come from that table; the DNA yielded D and trimming. This sample gives about 110,000 clones in total; 70% to 90% of them show up just once. The ten largest clones capture around 3.2% of the sample.

The germline V gene encodes CDR1 SQVTM and CDR2 ANQGSEA. Including cysteine and phenylalanine, the CDR3 has 12 amino acids. The kept DNA is CDR3 alone, 36 bases in frame from the first base. V is reduced by 6 bases and J by 7 bases, leaving a spacing of 16 bases between them. The TCR comes from an adult in good health. This specimen consisted of peripheral blood, obtained on day 0 of AZD1222 vaccination. Recombination joined TRBV29-1 with TRBJ2-7, with no confident D gene call. Read as DNA, the sequence is TGCAGCGTCCACCTCCCGGGTCGGGAGCAGTACTTC. Its protein reads: CSVHLPGREQYF.